The 27 T cell receptor beta chains listed next were all sequenced from one sample in a study of blood T cell repertoires in COVID-19. Clones were read by immunoSEQ multiplex PCR, and TCRdb kept only the in-frame ones, dropping some. The table includes more than 350,000 clones, around nine tenths detected once. The material sequenced was PBMCs or T cells enriched from blood (not recorded which). Receptor source: a woman between 18 and 30 years old who had been exposed to COVID-19.

The V gene is TRBV7-9, the J gene TRBJ2-1; 9 bases fit TRBD2. V shed 1 base and J 2 bases; nucleotides not matched to a gene: 3. CDR3 length: 16 amino acids. Germline V gene data show CDR1 as SEHNR and CDR2 as FQNEAQ (reference sequence). The CDR3 DNA sequence: TGTGCCAGCAGCTTAGGCGCGGGGGGGCCCTACAATGAGCAGTTCTTC. This encodes CASSLGAGGPYNEQFF.

This chain links TRBV19 with TRBJ1-1, with 11 bases aligning to TRBD1. V shed 6 bases and J 4 bases; nucleotides not matched to a gene: 1. Germline loops: CDR1 LNHDA, CDR2 SQIVND (reference sequence). This CDR3 region has 13 residues. This chain's CDR3 is CASRGTGGTEAFF. DNA of the CDR3: TGTGCCAGTAGGGGGACAGGGGGCACTGAAGCTTTCTTT.

There are a few counts of this clone. V usage is TRBV4-1 and J usage is TRBJ1-1; D uncertain. The CDR3 runs 18 residues. V lost 2 bases and J lost 1, with 20 bases in between. Germline V gene sequence: CDR1 MGHRA, CDR2 YSYEKL. Here the CDR3 reads CASSQPSKREGENTEAFF. The CDR3 DNA reads as TGCGCCAGCAGCCAACCCTCGAAACGGGAGGGAGAGAACACTGAAGCTTTCTTT.

The chain recombines TRBV18 with TRBJ2-5, with D possibly TRBD2 on 6 matching bases. Germline lookup yields CDR1 KGHSH and CDR2 LQKENI. CDR3 length: 15 residues. Between the trimmed V and J ends, which lost 2 bases and 5 bases, there was a span of 15 bases. The CDR3 nucleotides are TGTGCCAGCTCACCAAGTAAAGGGAGGTCGGAGACCCAGTACTTC. It specifies CASSPSKGRSETQYF.

This chain uses TRBV7-2 with TRBJ2-1; 7 bases match TRBD2. Germline V gene data show CDR1 as SGHTA and CDR2 as FQGNSA. This CDR3 spans 15 amino acids. V lost 6 bases and J lost 3; bases outside the gene matches: 8. The CDR3 loop reads CASRAGTNYYNEQFF. For the CDR3, the DNA is TGTGCCAGCAGGGCCGGGACTAACTACTACAATGAGCAGTTCTTC.

This chain links TRBV2 with TRBJ1-1, with 9 bases aligning to TRBD1. V was pared by 8 bases and J by 2 bases, with 3 bases of the junction left unmatched. From germline, CDR1 is SNHLY and CDR2 FYNNEI. This CDR3 has 13 amino acids. The CDR3 sequence: CASPGQGNTEAFF. CDR3 coding DNA: TGTGCCAGCCCGGGACAGGGTAACACTGAAGCTTTCTTT.

The chain is built from TRBV7-9 and TRBJ1-2; 12 bases map to TRBD1. CDR1 and CDR2 from the germline V gene are SEHNR and FQNEAQ (reference sequence). The CDR3 has 14 amino acids. Trimming removed 4 bases from V and 6 bases from J; junction bases left unmatched: 3. CDR3 sequence reads: CASSSGQGADGYTF. The CDR3 coding sequence is TGTGCCAGCAGCTCGGGACAGGGGGCGGATGGCTACACCTTC.

The chain couples TRBV27 to TRBJ2-1, with a weak D call TRBD2 (5 bases). The V gene's germline CDR1 is MNHEY and CDR2 SMNVEV (reference sequence). V was trimmed by 4 bases and J by 3 bases, leaving 7 bases between them. The CDR3 sequence is 13 residues long. The CDR3 nucleotides read TGTGCCAGCAGTTACGACTACTACAATGAGCAGTTCTTC. Amino acids: CASSYDYYNEQFF.

The chain joins TRBV6-5 to TRBJ2-5; D is unclear. V was shortened by 0 bases and J by 3 bases, with 8 bases between the two germline ends. The CDR3 has 14 amino acids. Per germline, CDR1 MNHEY and CDR2 SVGAGI. CDR3 loop: CASSYSTEEETQYF. The DNA for the CDR3 is TGTGCCAGCAGTTACTCGACCGAGGAAGAGACCCAGTACTTC.

CDR3 nucleotides: TGTGCCAGTAGTCACCCCCCGGCGGTACCATATAACTATGGCTACACCTTC. This encodes CASSHPPAVPYNYGYTF. The genes are TRBV19 and TRBJ1-2; D uncertain. The V gene's germline CDR1 is LNHDA and CDR2 SQIVND (reference sequence). V was trimmed by 5 bases and J by 1 base, leaving 20 bases between them. This CDR3 has 17 amino acids.

The chain has TRBV29-1 and TRBJ2-2; 10 bases align to TRBD1. The CDR3 loop spans 14 amino acids. Germline V gene lookup returns CDR1 SQVTM and CDR2 ANQGSEA. The V segment lost 7 bases and the J segment 8 bases; nucleotides outside the gene matches: 10. CDR3 residues: CSGDPGQGTGELFF. The DNA for the CDR3 is TGCAGCGGGGATCCGGGACAGGGGACTGGGGAGCTGTTTTTT.

This chain links TRBV28 with TRBJ2-5; 7 bases map to TRBD2. Germline-derived CDR1 and CDR2 are MDHEN and SYDVKM. The V gene end was trimmed by 4 bases and the J gene end by 4 bases; junction bases not matched to a gene: 9. The CDR3 length is 15 residues. CDR3 DNA: TGTGCCAGCAGTTCCTCATGGGGGGGGAGAGAGACCCAGTACTTC. Translation: CASSSSWGGRETQYF.

The chain combines TRBV7-6 with TRBJ2-7, with a weak D call TRBD2 (5 bases). V was shortened by 5 bases and J by 3 bases, with 17 bases between the two germline ends. CDR3 length: 15 residues. In germline, CDR1 is SGHVS, CDR2 FNYEAQ. This CDR3 is CASSPFWAGGYEQYF. CDR3 coding DNA: TGTGCCAGCAGCCCCTTCTGGGCAGGAGGCTACGAGCAGTACTTC.

This clone was detected a few times. The chain is built from TRBV28 and TRBJ2-1, with D perhaps TRBD2 (6 bases). The CDR3 loop spans 18 amino acids. Trimming stripped 4 bases from V and 0 bases from J, with 19 bases between. Germline CDR1 reads MDHEN; CDR2 reads SYDVKM. CDR3: CASSSLVGRDSSYNEQFF. CDR3 sequence (DNA): TGTGCCAGCAGTTCCCTAGTAGGGCGGGATAGCTCCTACAATGAGCAGTTCTTC.

CDR3 residues: CASSARGGYQPQHF. CDR3 DNA: TGTGCCAGCAGTGCTCGGGGGGGGTATCAGCCCCAGCATTTT. The chain has TRBV2 and TRBJ1-5; possible D gene TRBD1, 5 bases. Trimming took 4 bases from V and 5 from J, leaving 12 bases between them. Germline V gives CDR1 SNHLY, CDR2 FYNNEI. The CDR3 consists of 14 residues.

The J gene is TRBJ2-1, the V gene TRBV4-2; 10 bases line up with TRBD2. The CDR3 is 15 residues long. CDR1 is LGHNA and CDR2 is YNFKEQ in the germline V gene. V lost 1 base and J lost 9; bases outside the gene matches: 6. The CDR3 region has the DNA TGTGCCAGCAGCCAAGGCGCTAGCGGGAGTGTTGAGCAGTTCTTC. Its translation is CASSQGASGSVEQFF.

This chain uses TRBV24-1 with TRBJ1-2; D call uncertain. Germline V gene sequence: CDR1 KGHDR, CDR2 SFDVKD. The CDR3 is made up of 13 amino acids. Deletions cut 3 bases from V and 6 bases from J, with 10 bases between. The CDR3 coding sequence is TGTGCCACCAGTGATGAGGGATCTGATGGCTACACCTTC. This codes for CATSDEGSDGYTF.

This chain joins TRBV20-1 and TRBJ2-2, with D hard to call. The germline CDR1 and CDR2 sequences are DFQATT and SNEGSKA (reference sequence). The CDR3 covers 15 residues. V was cut by 3 bases and J by 2 bases, with 13 bases left in between. CDR3 in DNA: TGCAGTGCTAGTGGATCTTCACTTAACACCGGGGAGCTGTTTTTT. Translating it yields CSASGSSLNTGELFF.

The V gene is TRBV28, the J gene TRBJ1-5, with D possibly matching TRBD1 (6 bases). CDR1 is MDHEN, CDR2 SYDVKM, per germline. This CDR3 comprises 16 residues. The V gene lost 5 bases and the J gene lost 5 bases, with 19 bases spanning the gap. The chain's CDR3 is CASSRSIGQIDQPQHF. The CDR3 nucleotides are TGTGCCAGCAGTCGCTCAATCGGACAGATTGATCAGCCCCAGCATTTT.

The chain uses TRBV5-6 and TRBJ2-3, with 8 positions matching TRBD2. Germline-derived CDR1 and CDR2 are SGHDT and YYEEEE. J gave up 3 bases and V 2 bases, and 11 bases lay outside the gene matches. The CDR3 runs to 17 residues. This chain's CDR3 is CASSFFIRGGLTDTQYF. For the CDR3, the DNA is TGTGCCAGCAGCTTTTTTATACGGGGGGGCCTTACAGATACGCAGTATTTT.

The rearrangement uses TRBV6-1 and TRBJ2-7, with TRBD1 as a possible D gene (5 bases). The CDR3 runs 14 residues. The germline CDR1 and CDR2 sequences are MNHNS and SASEGT. The V gene lost 2 bases and the J gene lost 1 base, with 9 bases spanning the gap. Here the CDR3 reads CASSEYQGSYEQYF. As DNA, the CDR3 is TGTGCCAGCAGTGAATACCAGGGATCCTACGAGCAGTACTTC.

V and J are TRBV28 and TRBJ1-2, with 7 bases that match TRBD1. The CDR3 is 14 residues long. CDR1 is MDHEN and CDR2 is SYDVKM in the germline V gene. V lost 3 bases to trimming and J lost 2 bases; unmatched junction nucleotides: 3. CDR3 region: CASSFADRNYGYTF. The DNA for the CDR3 is TGTGCCAGCAGTTTTGCGGACAGGAACTATGGCTACACCTTC.

The chain carries TRBV5-6 and TRBJ2-7; TRBD2 agrees at 11 bases. Trimming cost V 3 bases and J 3 bases; bases outside gene matches: 11. The germline CDR1 and CDR2 sequences are SGHDT and YYEEEE. The CDR3 length is 17 residues. The CDR3 protein is CASSSKTSGIGYYEQYF. CDR3 in DNA: TGTGCCAGCAGCTCTAAGACTAGCGGGATTGGATACTACGAGCAGTACTTC.

This chain connects TRBV7-8 to TRBJ1-1, with TRBD1 as a possible D gene (5 bases). The germline CDR1 and CDR2 sequences are SGHVS and FQNEAQ. V was pared by 6 bases and J by 11 bases, with 19 bases between. This CDR3 region has 13 residues. CDR3 sequence reads: CASRANKGREAFF. For the CDR3, the DNA is TGTGCCAGCAGAGCTAATAAGGGGCGCGAGGCTTTCTTT.

The CDR3 DNA follows: TGTGCCATCAGTGCCCCTAGCGGGGCTTGGGATACGCAGTATTTT. Translation gives CAISAPSGAWDTQYF. The V and J genes are TRBV10-3 and TRBJ2-3; the match to TRBD2 covers 9 bases. The trim removed 4 bases at V and 6 bases at J, leaving 8 bases unmatched. Germline V gene lookup returns CDR1 ENHRY and CDR2 SYGVKD. This CDR3 is built from 15 residues.

The chain couples TRBV5-4 to TRBJ2-1, with TRBD2 matching over 12 bases. The germline V gene has CDR1 SGHNT and CDR2 YYREEE (reference sequence). V dropped 5 bases and J dropped 9; count of bases not matched to a gene: 9. There are 15 residues in the CDR3. The CDR3: CASSLGGLAGREQFF. CDR3 nucleotide sequence: TGTGCCAGCAGTCTGGGTGGACTAGCGGGACGTGAGCAGTTCTTC.

The chain combines TRBV4-3 with TRBJ1-4; D gene unclear. Trimming removed 0 bases from V and 5 bases from J, with 10 bases in between. Looked up from germline, CDR1 is LGHNA and CDR2 is YSLEER. The CDR3 runs to 15 residues. CDR3 residues: CASSQDWGANEKLFF. The CDR3 DNA is TGCGCCAGCAGCCAAGATTGGGGAGCAAATGAAAAACTGTTTTTT.